Each of the 12 T cell receptor beta chains below was sequenced from the same sample in a study of human T cells and chemical hapten exposure. The time point: pre-sensitization, week 0. Specified treatment: therapeutic diphenylcyclopropenone sensitization with weekly scalp DPC. Each CDR3 protein is one row after TCRdb ran MiXCR on the RACE reads. The sample holds approximately 370,000 distinct CDR3 sequences; around 5.5% are singletons and the top ten take less than 9%. The input for sequencing was whole blood, taken in connection with sensitization to the hapten diphenylcyclopropenone (DPC). The receptors stem from a woman between 18 and 29 years old with alopecia areata. Some clones in this sample may be carry-over from other donors' samples.

This clonotype occurred many times. The chain recombines TRBV5-4 with TRBJ1-1; D perhaps matches TRBD1 (6 bases). The length of the CDR3 is 13 residues. V dropped 2 bases and J dropped 7 bases, with 12 bases sitting between them. Germline CDR1 SGHNT, CDR2 YYREEE (reference sequence). CDR3 nucleotides: TGTGCCAGCAGCTTAATGGGGACAAGTGAAGCTTTCTTT. This translates into CASSLMGTSEAFF.

The V gene is TRBV4-2, the J gene TRBJ2-7, with unresolved D. This CDR3 comprises 15 residues. V was pared by 1 base and J by 2 bases, with 12 bases between. Germline V lookup: CDR1 LGHNA, CDR2 YNFKEQ. The CDR3 is CASSQATETPYEQYF. In DNA form, the CDR3 reads TGTGCCAGCAGCCAAGCTACCGAAACCCCCTACGAGCAGTACTTC.

This clonotype was picked up a small number of times. V is TRBV27 and J is TRBJ1-2, with TRBD1 matching over 8 bases. Germline CDR1 reads MNHEY; CDR2 reads SMNVEV (reference sequence). J lost 8 bases, V lost 6 bases, and 8 bases had no gene match. The CDR3 length is 13 residues. The CDR3 region has the DNA TGTGCCAGCAGCCCAAGGACAGGGCTCGGCTACACCTTC. Its protein product is CASSPRTGLGYTF.

A few counts support this clonotype. As DNA, the CDR3 is TGCAGTGCTAGAGCGGAGGGGGCCTCCAGTGAAGCTTTCTTT. Its translation: CSARAEGASSEAFF. The rearrangement links TRBV20-1 to TRBJ1-1; TRBD1 matches at 7 bases. CDR3 length: 14 residues. J lost 7 bases, V lost 1 base, and 9 bases had no gene match. Germline V gives CDR1 DFQATT, CDR2 SNEGSKA (reference sequence).

Notes on this clonotype: A much larger clone lies a single base off, so this may be a read error. J is TRBJ1-1 and V is TRBV29-1, with 8 nucleotides matching TRBD1. CDR1 is SQVTM and CDR2 is ANQGSEA in the germline V gene. This CDR3 region has 13 residues. Written as DNA, the CDR3 is TGCAGCGGCAGGGGGCCCCTTAACACTGATGCTTTCTTT. It is translated as CSGRGPLNTDAFF.

This chain uses TRBV10-3 with TRBJ1-3, with a possible D match to TRBD1 (5 bases). The CDR3 consists of 15 residues. Trimming removed 3 bases from V and 0 bases from J, with 9 bases in between. Germline lookup yields CDR1 ENHRY and CDR2 SYGVKD. The CDR3, as DNA: TGTGCCATCAGTGACCCCAGGGTCTCTGGAAACACCATATATTTT. Translation gives CAISDPRVSGNTIYF.

This clonotype was observed a handful of times. DNA for the CDR3: TGTGCCAGCAGGGTGGCGGGGTCCCCCCAAGAGACCCAGTACTTC. It translates to CASRVAGSPQETQYF. V and J are TRBV6-1 and TRBJ2-5; D is perhaps TRBD2 (6 bases). The CDR3 is 15 amino acids. From germline, CDR1 is MNHNS and CDR2 SASEGT. Trimming shortened V by 6 bases and J by 1 base, and 15 bases separated the two germline ends.

The V call is TRBV5-6, the J call TRBJ1-2, with D perhaps TRBD1 (5 bases). The CDR3 extends over 16 amino acids. The V gene lost 3 bases and the J gene lost 8 bases, with 23 bases spanning the gap. Per germline, CDR1 SGHDT and CDR2 YYEEEE. In DNA, the CDR3 is TGTGCCAGCAGCTCGTCACCGGGACGGCAAGGGGTGGGCTACACCTTC. It translates to CASSSSPGRQGVGYTF.

The rearrangement links TRBV25-1 to TRBJ1-1; D uncertain. The V and J ends lost 1 base and 8 bases respectively, with 5 bases between them. This CDR3 contains 11 residues. CDR1 and CDR2 from the germline V gene are MGHDK and SYGVNS. As DNA, the CDR3 is TGTGCCAGCAGTGAATCTCGGGAAGCTTTCTTT. As protein: CASSESREAFF.

The table lists this clonotype with a few counts. This chain joins TRBV3-1 and TRBJ2-1, with 12 nucleotides matching TRBD2. This CDR3 region has 16 residues. V was clipped by 1 base and J by 2 bases; unmatched bases: 0. The germline gives CDR1 LGHDT, CDR2 YNNKEL (reference sequence). The CDR3 DNA is TGTGCCAGCAGCCAAGGACTAGCGGGGGCCTACAATGAGCAGTTCTTC. Amino acid sequence: CASSQGLAGAYNEQFF.

This clonotype was detected only a few times. The rearrangement joins TRBV5-1 to TRBJ1-1; 8 nucleotides match TRBD1. Germline V gives CDR1 SGHRS, CDR2 YFSETQ. The CDR3 consists of 15 residues. With V trimmed by 2 bases and J by 3 bases, 6 bases remained unmatched. CDR3 protein: CASSLTTGGDTEAFF. The CDR3 nucleotides are TGCGCCAGCAGCTTAACAACAGGGGGGGACACTGAAGCTTTCTTT.

This chain joins TRBV29-1 and TRBJ2-5; 9 nucleotides agree with TRBD1. Trimming cost V 1 base and J 5 bases; bases outside gene matches: 5. The CDR3 runs to 14 residues. Germline CDR1 and CDR2: SQVTM and ANQGSEA. The CDR3 region has the DNA TGCAGCGTTGAAGGTCGGACAGGGGAGGAGACCCAGTACTTC. Residues: CSVEGRTGEETQYF.